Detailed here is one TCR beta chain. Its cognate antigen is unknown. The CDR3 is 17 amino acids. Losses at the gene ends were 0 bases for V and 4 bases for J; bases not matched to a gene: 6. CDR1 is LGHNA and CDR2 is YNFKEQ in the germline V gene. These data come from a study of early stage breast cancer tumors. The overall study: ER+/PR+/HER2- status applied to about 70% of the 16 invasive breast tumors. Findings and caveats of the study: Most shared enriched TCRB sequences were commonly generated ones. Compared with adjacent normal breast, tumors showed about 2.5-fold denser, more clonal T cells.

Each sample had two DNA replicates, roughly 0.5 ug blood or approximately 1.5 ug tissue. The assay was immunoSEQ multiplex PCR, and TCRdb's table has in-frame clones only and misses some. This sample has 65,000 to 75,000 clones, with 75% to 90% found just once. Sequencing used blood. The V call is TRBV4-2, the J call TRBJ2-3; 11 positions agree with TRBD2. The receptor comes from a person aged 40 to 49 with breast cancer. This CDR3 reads CASSQDGRLAGPDTQYF. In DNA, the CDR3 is TGTGCCAGCAGCCAAGACGGGAGACTAGCGGGACCAGATACGCAGTATTTT.